The 9 T cell receptor beta chains listed next were all sequenced from one sample in a study of radiation and T cells in renal cell carcinoma. Treatment defined: treatment-naive control, cytoreductive nephrectomy. Profiling relied on immunoSEQ multiplex PCR, and the TCRdb table lists in-frame clones only, not all of them. The sample lists some 25,000 clones, roughly 64% occurring once. Specimen: tumor tissue, collected from a patient whose treatment was nephrectomy without radiotherapy. All receptors come from a man between 40 and 49 years old with renal cell carcinoma.

This clone has more than one count but fewer than ten. The gene calls are TRBV6-5 and TRBJ1-2; D call uncertain. V was shortened by 3 bases and J by 0 bases, with 8 bases between the two germline ends. Germline CDR1 reads MNHEY; CDR2 reads SVGAGI. The CDR3 runs to 14 residues. The CDR3 is CASSYQETNYGYTF. Written as DNA, the CDR3 is TGTGCCAGCAGTTATCAGGAGACTAACTATGGCTACACCTTC.

This clone appeared once. Compared with germline, one end of the junction differs, possibly owing to a read error. The chain is built from TRBV11-2 and TRBJ2-2; a weak D match, TRBD1 (6 bases). The CDR3 consists of 13 residues. CDR1 SGHAT and CDR2 FQNNGV come from the germline V gene. CDR3 loop: CASTLDRTGELFF. As DNA, the CDR3 is TGTGCCAGCACCTTAGACAGGACCGGGGAGCTGTTTTTT.

This clone occurred a few times. The gene calls are TRBV6-5 and TRBJ2-1, with 8 bases that match TRBD2. This CDR3 is 15 amino acids long. Trimming took 6 bases from V and 2 from J; bases not matched to a gene: 6. Germline CDR1 and CDR2: MNHEY and SVGAGI. For the CDR3, the DNA is TGTGCCAGCAGCCCCGGGGGGGGAACCTACAATGAGCAGTTCTTC. Its protein is CASSPGGGTYNEQFF.

This clone was picked up a small number of times. This chain joins TRBV7-2 and TRBJ1-5; unclear D gene. This CDR3 comprises 13 residues. Trimming took off 5 bases at V and 2 bases at J, with 7 bases between the two ends. From germline, CDR1 is SGHTA and CDR2 FQGNSA. The CDR3 DNA follows: TGTGCCAGCAGCCCCGGGGGCAATCAGCCCCAGCATTTT. Translating gives CASSPGGNQPQHF.

The chain joins TRBV10-2 to TRBJ1-1; perhaps TRBD1 as D (5 bases). V lost 9 bases and J lost 8, with 13 bases in between. Germline CDR1 WSHSY, CDR2 SAAADI. CDR3 length: 11 residues. CDR3 sequence reads: CASAGRSEAFF. The CDR3 nucleotides read TGCGCCAGTGCAGGGAGATCCGAAGCTTTCTTT.

This clone was seen only once. This chain links TRBV10-3 with TRBJ1-4; TRBD1 aligns across 7 bases. CDR3 length: 14 amino acids. The ends lost 6 bases at V and 4 bases at J; junction bases unmatched: 5. Germline CDR1 ENHRY, CDR2 SYGVKD. The CDR3 nucleotides read TGTGCCATCAGGGAAGGGGGCGATAATGAAAAACTGTTTTTT. Translation gives CAIREGGDNEKLFF.

Only a few counts were recorded for this clone. This chain uses TRBV10-1 with TRBJ1-2; D gene unclear. Germline V lookup: CDR1 WNHNN, CDR2 SYGVQD (reference sequence). The CDR3 is made up of 13 amino acids. Trimming took 5 bases from V and 2 from J, leaving 9 bases between them. The CDR3 reads CASSNGLNYGYTF. The CDR3 DNA reads as TGCGCCAGCAGTAATGGACTGAACTATGGCTACACCTTC.

This sequence joins TRBV6-1 and TRBJ2-7; 9 nucleotides align to TRBD2. V was clipped by 1 base and J by 11 bases; unmatched bases: 6. This CDR3 has 13 residues. Germline V gene data show CDR1 as MNHNS and CDR2 as SASEGT. CDR3 in amino acids: CASSEDPRGGEYV. The CDR3 nucleotides are TGTGCCAGCAGTGAAGACCCGCGGGGGGGCGAGTACGTC.

Here the CDR3 DNA reads TGTGCCAGCAGATCACGGGTCCTGAGCTCCTACAATGAGCAGTTCTTC. It specifies CASRSRVLSSYNEQFF. This chain links TRBV7-8 with TRBJ2-1; unclear D gene. Germline V CDR1 and CDR2: SGHVS, FQNEAQ. V was shortened by 6 bases and J by 0 bases, with 15 bases between the two germline ends. The CDR3 has 16 amino acids.